This T cell receptor (beta chain) stems from a study of CD8 T cells in ankylosing spondylitis. The study's findings and limits: There was a TCR beta motif, made of eight highly homologous variants, that appeared characteristic of ankylosing spondylitis blood. As for the disease-linked clones, they showed a CD8+ phenotype and occurred at relatively low frequencies in peripheral blood. The clones that were linked to disease were reported to be significantly enriched in matched synovial fluid samples from ankylosing spondylitis patients.

A single record per CDR3 protein comes from TCRdb applying MiXCR to the 5' RACE reads. The sample comprises roughly 120,000 distinct CDR3 sequences, around 7% of which are singletons, and 10% to 15% rests with the top ten. This clonotype was seen ten or more times. What it binds is unknown. Sequenced sample: blood, either unsorted or a sorted T cell fraction (not recorded which). The receptor's source is a male donor with ankylosing spondylitis or in good health (not recorded which).

The CDR3 DNA sequence: TGTGCCAGCAGCTTAGGAGGGGCGGCAGGGAGAACTGAAGCTTTCTTT. Protein: CASSLGGAAGRTEAFF. J is TRBJ1-1 and V is TRBV7-2; D possibly corresponds to TRBD1 (5 bases). From germline, CDR1 is SGHTA and CDR2 FQGNSA. This CDR3 contains 16 residues. V gave up 1 base and J gave up 5 bases, with 17 bases separating them. The complete variable domain, with remaining parts taken from reference TRBV7-2 and TRBJ1-1, reads GAGVSQSPSNKVTEKGKDVELRCDPISGHTALYWYRQSLGQGLEFLIYFQGNSAPDKSGLPSDRFSAERTGGSVSTLTIQRTQQEDSAVYLCASSLGGAAGRTEAFFGQGTRLTVV.